This entry describes one TCR beta chain. This sample is part of a study of control samples from healthy donors and cancer patients. CDR3 length: 17 residues. The germline V and J ends were trimmed by 5 bases and 1 base, with 18 bases remaining between them. Per germline, CDR1 SGHAT and CDR2 FQNNGV. Sequencing used immunoSEQ multiplex PCR; TCRdb keeps in-frame clones, though not all of them. The data contain hundreds of thousands of clones, approximately 90% of them singletons. V is TRBV11-2 and J is TRBJ2-1, with D perhaps TRBD2 (5 bases). Source material: PBMCs. This TCR was recovered from a middle-aged man with head and neck cancer. DNA of the CDR3: TGTGCCAGCAGCCCTCGCTTGGGTGGGAGTTCCTACAATGAGCAGTTCTTC. Translating it yields CASSPRLGGSSYNEQFF.